This section outlines one TCR beta chain sequence together with its context. Its target antigen remains unknown. Base qualities are missing; no much larger clone stands one base away. Including the terminal cysteine and phenylalanine, the CDR3 comprises 13 residues. Only the CDR3 portion is preserved as DNA: 39 bases, with reading frame beginning at the first base. V was cut back by 5 bases and J by 5 bases, leaving a gap of 10 bases between them. Reading the germline V gene gives CDR1 SQVTM and CDR2 ANQGSEA. At one collaborating source in Seattle, patients were enrolled during active infection and were followed longitudinally through the course of disease. Collaborating institutions collected whole blood in K2EDTA tubes following their own protocols. For TCRbeta analysis, collaborator samples were shipped as frozen whole blood, as isolated PBMCs, or as DNA extracted from either sample type. TCRbeta CDR3 regions were amplified from genomic DNA using the immunoSEQ Assay, a bias-controlled multiplex PCR. The study's own analysis went as follows. Within the assay, amplification of reference gene primers was used to estimate how many nucleated cells each sample contained. To quantify the absolute abundance of each unique TCRbeta CDR3 rearrangement, sequence reads were collapsed and filtered. For each sample, productive Simpson clonality was calculated by taking the square root of Simpson's diversity index across productive rearrangements. Here the immuneACCESS table is served through TCRdb, limited to in-frame sequences with V and J called. Missing clones are a known gap in these copies; in checked studies unresolved V genes cover under half, and the rest lacks a known reason. For V, J and clone size, that table is used; D and trimming come from the DNA. The sample includes just over 150,000 clones, with approximately 90% observed a single time. The ten biggest clones cover around 4.6% of the sample.

This sample stems from a study of blood T cell repertoires in COVID-19 (dated by TCRdb to the early 2020s). With regard to the full study: Collaborator samples came from the United States, Italy and Spain and covered acute and convalescent phases of COVID-19. A freely available public database, intended as a resource for researchers studying the immune response to SARS-CoV-2, is where the repertoires were released. The dataset comprised deeply sampled blood TCRbeta repertoires from subjects exposed to, actively infected with, or recovered from COVID-19. The prospective study material was composed of cDNA or gDNA derived from T cells, B-cell-depleted T cells, or PBMCs. The samples were drawn from two sources: the first 160 participants of the ongoing ImmuneRACE study, and 1,254 subjects contributed by 6 global collaborators. A de-identified subject ID, COVID-19 status, age in years and sex were almost always included in the sample metadata. HLA class I and class II types, where available, came from metadata supplied by the sample provider rather than from assay-based typing. Study-wide conclusions, independent of this receptor: The amount of clinical and demographic metadata varied by source and participant and was provided uncurated.

Recombination linked TRBV29-1 to TRBJ1-6; a tentative D call is TRBD1 (5 bases match). The receptor was derived from a man younger than 45 with COVID-19, enrolled during active disease. The sequenced sample was peripheral blood. CDR3 sequence: CSVTAGNNSPLHF. At the DNA level, the sequence is TGCAGCGTTACCGCAGGGAATAATTCACCCCTCCACTTT.